This is a list of T cell receptor beta chains from one sample in a study of blood T cell repertoires in COVID-19. Only in-frame clones appear in the TCRdb table, and some are missing; sequencing was by immunoSEQ multiplex PCR. The sample yields over 95,000 clones, approximately 85% seen once. The source material was peripheral blood. The receptors come from a man between 35 and 55 years old with acute or convalescent COVID-19. CDR3s leave out the opening cysteine and the closing phenylalanine or tryptophan. The order of the fields is J gene, V gene, CDR3 protein.

j_call: TRBJ2-5
v_call: TRBV24-1
cdr3_aa: ATSDQRDRGPGAQETQY

j_call: TRBJ2-7
v_call: TRBV14
cdr3_aa: ASSQASTGASVEQY

j_call: TRBJ1-5
v_call: TRBV24-1
cdr3_aa: ATSDRGSGQPQH

j_call: TRBJ2-7
v_call: TRBV27
cdr3_aa: ASSPGLGQYYEQY

j_call: TRBJ2-7
v_call: TRBV6-5
cdr3_aa: ASSYGGAGSYEQY

j_call: TRBJ1-5
v_call: TRBV2
cdr3_aa: ASTQGAGNQPQH

j_call: TRBJ2-1
v_call: TRBV24-1
cdr3_aa: ATSDFLGGSNEQF

j_call: TRBJ2-3
v_call: TRBV5-1
cdr3_aa: ASSLGPGFSDTQY

j_call: TRBJ2-7
v_call: TRBV2
cdr3_aa: ASRADRGQGSYEQY

j_call: TRBJ2-1
v_call: TRBV3-1/TRBV3-2
cdr3_aa: ASSHTRSSYNEQF

j_call: TRBJ2-3
v_call: TRBV9
cdr3_aa: ASSVGTGTDTQY

j_call: TRBJ1-1
v_call: TRBV6-5
cdr3_aa: ASRTDLNTEAF

j_call: TRBJ2-5
v_call: TRBV7-7
cdr3_aa: ASSRGTSGGRETQY

j_call: TRBJ1-1
v_call: TRBV6-5
cdr3_aa: ASSPSGGRTEAF

j_call: TRBJ1-1
v_call: TRBV6-5
cdr3_aa: ASRGATGSGTEAF

j_call: TRBJ2-7
v_call: TRBV7-2
cdr3_aa: ASSLTGMHEQY

j_call: TRBJ1-1
v_call: TRBV19
cdr3_aa: ASSRDRNTEAF

j_call: TRBJ1-1
v_call: TRBV5-1
cdr3_aa: ASSLEGGNTEAF

j_call: TRBJ2-2
v_call: TRBV6-2/TRBV6-3
cdr3_aa: ASSGAGTVLYTGELF

j_call: TRBJ2-7
v_call: TRBV6-2/TRBV6-3
cdr3_aa: ASSPSGGSYEQY

j_call: TRBJ1-5
v_call: TRBV4-3
cdr3_aa: ASSQAPGQGFLSNQPQH

j_call: TRBJ2-1
v_call: TRBV15
cdr3_aa: ATSRGGTAYNEQF

j_call: TRBJ2-7
v_call: TRBV4-1
cdr3_aa: ASSQYEGQGYEQY

j_call: TRBJ2-7
v_call: TRBV5-5
cdr3_aa: ASSRGPGAGDVYEQY

j_call: TRBJ1-1
v_call: TRBV4-1
cdr3_aa: ASSQLTGNTEAF

j_call: TRBJ2-7
v_call: TRBV6-2/TRBV6-3
cdr3_aa: ASSTTGRGGSYEQY

j_call: TRBJ1-1
v_call: TRBV7-3
cdr3_aa: ASSLQENTEAF

j_call: TRBJ1-3
v_call: TRBV19
cdr3_aa: ASSIGSGRSGNTIY

j_call: TRBJ1-1
v_call: TRBV25-1
cdr3_aa: ASSEFTGGDTEAF

j_call: TRBJ2-7
v_call: TRBV9
cdr3_aa: ASSPRRGAYEQY

j_call: TRBJ2-7
v_call: TRBV5-1
cdr3_aa: ASSGPSSGYEQY

j_call: TRBJ2-3
v_call: TRBV7-9
cdr3_aa: ASSLKRGADTQY

j_call: TRBJ1-4
v_call: TRBV7-2
cdr3_aa: ASSLGQGGNEKLF

j_call: TRBJ2-1
v_call: TRBV9
cdr3_aa: ASSVGVGDRVSNEQF

j_call: TRBJ1-1
v_call: TRBV4-1
cdr3_aa: ASSQDHGNTEAF

j_call: TRBJ2-3
v_call: TRBV18
cdr3_aa: ASSLAGGPSTDTQY

j_call: TRBJ2-2
v_call: TRBV27
cdr3_aa: ASSWTENSGELF

j_call: TRBJ2-4
v_call: TRBV21-1
cdr3_aa: ASLYHRWPLKNIQY